The 8 T cell receptor beta chains in this list originate from one sample, sequenced in a study of blood T cell repertoires in COVID-19. Here immunoSEQ multiplex PCR was the method, and the copy in TCRdb shows in-frame clones only, minus some. Of 150,000 to 200,000 clones in the sample, roughly 85% are singletons; the top ten hold 9% to 10%. Sequences were obtained from PBMCs or T cells enriched from blood (not recorded which). The origin of the receptors is a woman aged 18 to 35 who had recovered from COVID-19.

This clone was detected once. The chain joins TRBV9 to TRBJ1-1; no clear D gene. CDR3 size: 13 residues. The V and J ends lost 4 bases and 6 bases respectively, with 13 bases between them. Germline assignment: CDR1 SGDLS and CDR2 YYNGEE. The CDR3: CASSPSSVSEAFF. The CDR3 DNA is TGTGCCAGCAGCCCAAGTTCAGTCTCTGAAGCTTTCTTT.

This chain links TRBV2 with TRBJ2-2; tentatively, D is TRBD2 (5 bases). The CDR3 is 16 residues long. Trimming removed 1 base from V and 6 bases from J, with 15 bases in between. The germline CDR1 and CDR2 sequences are SNHLY and FYNNEI. The CDR3 protein is CASSEVGGLRPGELFF. Written as DNA, the CDR3 is TGTGCCAGCAGTGAAGTTGGCGGGCTTAGACCCGGGGAGCTGTTTTTT. The variable domain in full, with the rest retrieved from reference TRBV2 and TRBJ2-2, is EPEVTQTPSHQVTQMGQEVILRCVPISNHLYFYWYRQILGQKVEFLVSFYNNEISEKSEIFDDQFSVERPDGSNFTLKIRSTKLEDSAMYFCASSEVGGLRPGELFFGEGSRLTVL.

The chain couples TRBV10-1 to TRBJ2-3, with D possibly TRBD2 on 6 matching bases. Germline lookup yields CDR1 WNHNN and CDR2 SYGVQD (reference sequence). The CDR3 is made up of 15 amino acids. The V end was cut by 3 bases, the J end by 8 bases, with 18 bases between. The chain's CDR3 is CASSESRAGTPTQYF. The CDR3 coding sequence is TGCGCCAGCAGTGAATCAAGGGCGGGAACCCCTACGCAGTATTTT.

The CDR3 spells CASSHSSVLAGGETQYF. The DNA for the CDR3 is TGTGCCAGCAGCCACTCTTCGGTACTAGCGGGGGGCGAGACCCAGTACTTC. V usage is TRBV7-2 and J usage is TRBJ2-5; TRBD2 matches 12 bases. Germline V gene sequence: CDR1 SGHTA, CDR2 FQGNSA. There are 17 residues in the CDR3. Germline trimming cut 5 bases from V and 5 bases from J; bases unmatched to any gene: 12.

The gene calls are TRBV29-1 and TRBJ1-2; D unresolved. There are 12 residues in the CDR3. V was trimmed by 5 bases and J by 8 bases, leaving 15 bases between them. Germline V gene lookup returns CDR1 SQVTM and CDR2 ANQGSEA. The chain's CDR3 is CSVQVLQQGYTF. CDR3 nucleotides: TGCAGCGTTCAGGTGCTACAACAGGGCTACACCTTC. The complete variable domain, with remaining parts taken from reference TRBV29-1 and TRBJ1-2, reads SAVISQKPSRDICQRGTSLTIQCQVDSQVTMMFWYRQQPGQSLTLIATANQGSEATYESGFVIDKFPISRPNLTFSTLTVSNMSPEDSSIYLCSVQVLQQGYTFGSGTRLTVV.

The J gene is TRBJ2-7, the V gene TRBV28; possibly TRBD2 for D (5 bases). CDR3 length: 15 residues. Germline values: CDR1 MDHEN, CDR2 SYDVKM. Trimming shortened V by 7 bases and J by 3 bases, and 19 bases separated the two germline ends. The CDR3 protein is CASNRPGSGFYEQYF. In DNA, the CDR3 is TGTGCCAGCAACCGACCGGGAAGCGGTTTCTACGAGCAGTACTTC.

In DNA form, the CDR3 reads TGTGCCAGCAGCCAATTGGTCGACAATGGGGGCTACACCTTC. As protein: CASSQLVDNGGYTF. The rearrangement links TRBV3-1 (or the pseudogene TRBV3-2) to TRBJ1-2, with D hard to call. V lost 2 bases and J lost 8, with 15 bases in between. The CDR3 covers 14 residues. The germline V gene encodes CDR1 LGHDT and CDR2 YNNKEL (reference sequence).

V is TRBV7-2 and J is TRBJ2-1; 15 nucleotides line up with TRBD2. Germline V gene sequence: CDR1 SGHTA, CDR2 FQGNSA. J lost 7 bases, V lost 4 bases, and 5 bases had no gene match. CDR3 length equals 16 residues. CDR3 in amino acids: CASSYGLAGGRNEQFF. The CDR3 nucleotides are TGTGCCAGCAGCTACGGACTAGCGGGGGGGAGGAATGAGCAGTTCTTC.